A selection of T cell receptor beta chains follows, all from one sample in a study of blood T cell repertoires in COVID-19. Sequencing was performed with immunoSEQ multiplex PCR; in TCRdb, only in-frame clones are kept and a portion is missing. The data show 85,000 to 95,000 clones, roughly 70% seen once. Sequenced input: peripheral blood. All receptors derive from an elderly woman with acute or convalescent COVID-19. Both conserved end residues are part of each CDR3. Each record gives: clone size, D gene, CDR3 length, J gene, V gene, CDR3 DNA, CDR3 protein. D genes are given only for firm matches. Some rows have no size entry. The others give once, few or many, or a class for an expanded clone.

NA TRBD1 12 TRBJ1-1 TRBV6-5 TGTGCCAGCCTCTGGACAGGGCCTGAAGCTTTCTTT CASLWTGPEAFF
NA NA 13 TRBJ2-5 TRBV4-3 TGCGCCAGCAGCCAACTAGCGCAAGAGACCCAGTACTTC CASSQLAQETQYF
NA NA 13 TRBJ2-2 TRBV3-1/TRBV3-2 TGTGCCAGCAGTTCGACTGTTCCGGAGGAGCTGTTTTTT CASSSTVPEELFF
NA NA 13 TRBJ2-3 TRBV5-1 TGCGCCAGCAGCTTGACAGTGGCAGATACGCAGTATTTT CASSLTVADTQYF
NA TRBD1 13 TRBJ1-1 TRBV4-3 TGCGCCAGCAGCCGTGGACAGGGGGACTCGGCTTTCTTT CASSRGQGDSAFF
NA TRBD1 13 TRBJ1-2 TRBV30 TGTGCCTGGAGGATACAGGGGGAGAATGGCTACACCTTC CAWRIQGENGYTF
NA NA 19 TRBJ1-2 TRBV3-1/TRBV3-2 TGTGCCAGCAGCCATCAGGGGATCCTTCATTTCATAGCTAACTATGGCTACACCTTC CASSHQGILHFIANYGYTF
once NA 15 TRBJ1-2 TRBV27 TGTGCCAGCAGTTTAGGGTGGGGCCGGAACTATGGCTACACCTTC CASSLGWGRNYGYTF
NA TRBD1 15 TRBJ2-3 TRBV16 TGTGCCAGCAGCCAATCGAGACAGGGGCGGGATACGCAGTATTTT CASSQSRQGRDTQYF
NA NA 15 TRBJ1-2 TRBV5-4 TGTGCCAGCAGCCCCCTCGGGCAGGGCCCCTATGGCTACACCTTC CASSPLGQGPYGYTF
NA NA 13 TRBJ1-1 TRBV7-3 TGTGCCAGCAGCTTCCACAGGGACACTGAAGCTTTCTTT CASSFHRDTEAFF
NA TRBD2 13 TRBJ2-7 TRBV7-9 TGTGCCAGCAGCATAGACGGGGGGTTCGAGCAGTACTTC CASSIDGGFEQYF
NA NA 15 TRBJ1-6 TRBV7-9 TGTGCCAGCAGCCACGGAGGATCCTATAATTCACCCCTCCACTTT CASSHGGSYNSPLHF
NA NA 14 TRBJ2-1 TRBV6-5 TGTGCCAGCGATCTACCGTCGTCGGACAATGAGCAGTTCTTC CASDLPSSDNEQFF
NA NA 21 TRBJ1-2 TRBV3-1/TRBV3-2 TGTGCCAGCAGCCAATTACAGGGTCTCAGCGGCTCCCGCCTCAAGTTCTATGGCTACACCTTC CASSQLQGLSGSRLKFYGYTF
few NA 13 TRBJ1-1 TRBV11-2 TGTGCCAGCCGGCACAGGGAGAACACTGAAGCTTTCTTT CASRHRENTEAFF
NA NA 14 TRBJ1-2 TRBV7-8 TGTGCCAGCAGTCCGACACGGGGAGGCTATGGCTACACCTTC CASSPTRGGYGYTF
once NA 15 TRBJ1-6 TRBV5-1 TGCGCCAGCAGCTTGGCCTGGACAGAACGTTCACCCCTCCACTTT CASSLAWTERSPLHF
NA TRBD1 18 TRBJ1-4 TRBV2 TGTGCCAGCAGGAAGGGGACAGTGGGGCCCCTACAAGGTGAAAAACTGTTTTTT CASRKGTVGPLQGEKLFF
NA TRBD2 13 TRBJ2-3 TRBV19 TGTGCCAGTAGTACCTCAGCGGGGGGTACGCAGTATTTT CASSTSAGGTQYF
NA TRBD1 17 TRBJ1-5 TRBV7-3 TGTGCCAGCAGCTCCGGCCGGGACAGGGGAAGCAATCAGCCCCAGCATTTT CASSSGRDRGSNQPQHF
NA NA 13 TRBJ2-7 TRBV13 TGTGCCAGCAGCTTAGACAGGACCTACGAGCAGTACTTC CASSLDRTYEQYF
few NA 13 TRBJ1-1 TRBV12-3/TRBV12-4 TGTGCCAGCAGCCGCCGGGGGAACACTGAAGCTTTCTTT CASSRRGNTEAFF
few TRBD1 15 TRBJ1-5 TRBV6-5 TGTGCCACCTTACTCCGACAGGGGAGCAATCAGCCCCAGCATTTT CATLLRQGSNQPQHF
NA NA 13 TRBJ2-7 TRBV4-2 TGTGCCAGCAGCCAAGATAGAAGAGCAGGGCAGTACTTC CASSQDRRAGQYF
NA NA 14 TRBJ1-2 TRBV11-2 TGTGCCAGCAGCCCCCTGCGGGGAACCTATGGCTACACCTTC CASSPLRGTYGYTF
NA NA 19 TRBJ2-1 TRBV9 TGTGCCAGCAGCGCCGAGGAGGGTTGGGCTCGCTATCGAGACAATGAGCAGTTCTTC CASSAEEGWARYRDNEQFF
NA TRBD1 16 TRBJ1-1 TRBV11-2 TGTGCCAGCAGCCCCCTATCGGGACAGGGGAACACTGAAGCTTTCTTT CASSPLSGQGNTEAFF
NA NA 14 TRBJ1-2 TRBV7-9 TGTGCCATCCCCCGGGCCAACAGGGTTGGGGGCTACACCTTC CAIPRANRVGGYTF
once NA 14 TRBJ1-6 TRBV5-8 TGTGCCAGCATCGCAGCGGCCAGCCGATCACCCCTCCACTTT CASIAAASRSPLHF
NA TRBD2 15 TRBJ2-3 TRBV6-1 TGTGCCAGCAGTAGCGGGGGGTTTAGCACAGATACGCAGTATTTT CASSSGGFSTDTQYF
NA TRBD1 16 TRBJ2-5 TRBV7-8 TGTGCCAGCAGTTTCGGGACAGGGGATGTCCAAGAGACCCAGTACTTC CASSFGTGDVQETQYF
NA NA 15 TRBJ1-6 TRBV6-6 TGTGCCAGCACCCCACGAGGGGAGGTTTACTCACCCCTCCACTTT CASTPRGEVYSPLHF
NA TRBD1 16 TRBJ1-5 TRBV9 TGTGCCAGCAGCGTAGGACAGGGTGGGAGCAATCAGCCCCAGCATTTT CASSVGQGGSNQPQHF
once TRBD1 16 TRBJ1-6 TRBV5-4 TGTGCCAGCAGCTCCCAGGGGGCGGCCTATAATTCACCCCTCCACTTT CASSSQGAAYNSPLHF
NA NA 14 TRBJ2-3 TRBV5-4 TGTGCCAGCAGCTTTGGTTCCCACTCAGATACGCAGTATTTT CASSFGSHSDTQYF
NA TRBD1 16 TRBJ2-1 TRBV4-1 TGCGCCAGCAGCGAACGGACAGGGGGCTCCTACAATGAGCAGTTCTTC CASSERTGGSYNEQFF
NA TRBD1 14 TRBJ1-5 TRBV5-1 TGCGCCAGCAGCTTAGGGGGCGCGAATCAGCCCCAGCATTTT CASSLGGANQPQHF
NA TRBD1 15 TRBJ1-6 TRBV7-8 TGTGCCAGCAGCTACACAGGGGCGGTGGAATCACCCCTCCACTTT CASSYTGAVESPLHF
few NA 12 TRBJ1-5 TRBV10-3 TGTGCCATCAGTGAGGTCGATCAGCCCCAGCATTTT CAISEVDQPQHF
NA NA 14 TRBJ1-4 TRBV7-8 TGTGCCAGCAGCCGCGACAGCGCGCGTGAAAAACTGTTTTTT CASSRDSAREKLFF
NA NA 18 TRBJ2-7 TRBV5-1 TGCGCCAGCAGCTTGGGACTTCTCCAGCACGTTAGCTCCTACGAGCAGTACTTC CASSLGLLQHVSSYEQYF
NA NA 16 TRBJ2-1 TRBV29-1 TGCAGCGTTGTTGACGGGGGATCCAAGGCCTACAATGAGCAGTTCTTC CSVVDGGSKAYNEQFF
NA TRBD1 14 TRBJ2-7 TRBV27 TGTGCCAGCAGTTCCACAGGGGTAGTCTTTGAGCAGTACTTC CASSSTGVVFEQYF